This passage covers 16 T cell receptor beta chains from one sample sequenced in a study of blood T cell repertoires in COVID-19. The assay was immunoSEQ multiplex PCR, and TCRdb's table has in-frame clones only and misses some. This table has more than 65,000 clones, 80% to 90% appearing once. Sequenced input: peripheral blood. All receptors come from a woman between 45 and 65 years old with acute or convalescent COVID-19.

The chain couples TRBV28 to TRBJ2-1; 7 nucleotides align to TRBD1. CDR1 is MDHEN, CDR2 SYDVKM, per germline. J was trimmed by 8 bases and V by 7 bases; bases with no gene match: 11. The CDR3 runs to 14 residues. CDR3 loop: CASILGDSFHEQFF. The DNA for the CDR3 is TGTGCCAGCATCCTGGGGGACAGTTTTCATGAGCAGTTCTTC.

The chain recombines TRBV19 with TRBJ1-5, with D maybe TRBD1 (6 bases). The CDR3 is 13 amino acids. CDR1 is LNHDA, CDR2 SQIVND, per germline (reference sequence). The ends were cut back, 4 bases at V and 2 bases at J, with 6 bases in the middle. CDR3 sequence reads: CASSTGGNQPQHF. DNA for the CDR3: TGTGCCAGTAGTACAGGGGGCAATCAGCCCCAGCATTTT.

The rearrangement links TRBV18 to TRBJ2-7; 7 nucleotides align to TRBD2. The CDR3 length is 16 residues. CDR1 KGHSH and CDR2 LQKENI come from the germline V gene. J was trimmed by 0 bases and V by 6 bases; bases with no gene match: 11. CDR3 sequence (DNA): TGTGCCAGCTCTTGGTCCGGCGGGGGTCGCTCCTACGAGCAGTACTTC. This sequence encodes CASSWSGGGRSYEQYF.

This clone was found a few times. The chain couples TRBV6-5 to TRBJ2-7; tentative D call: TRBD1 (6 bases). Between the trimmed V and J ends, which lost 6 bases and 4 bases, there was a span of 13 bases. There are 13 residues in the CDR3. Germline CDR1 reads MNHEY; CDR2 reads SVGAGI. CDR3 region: CASSKTGWYEQYF. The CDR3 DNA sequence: TGTGCCAGCAGCAAAACAGGGTGGTACGAGCAGTACTTC.

The chain's CDR3 is CASSSTTIAGGFSYNEQFF. DNA for the CDR3: TGTGCCAGCAGTTCCACTACAATAGCGGGAGGGTTTTCCTACAATGAGCAGTTCTTC. The gene calls are TRBV27 and TRBJ2-1; TRBD2 agrees at 11 bases. The germline gives CDR1 MNHEY, CDR2 SMNVEV (reference sequence). The CDR3 consists of 19 residues. The J segment lost 1 base and the V segment lost 4 bases, leaving 12 bases of the junction unmatched.

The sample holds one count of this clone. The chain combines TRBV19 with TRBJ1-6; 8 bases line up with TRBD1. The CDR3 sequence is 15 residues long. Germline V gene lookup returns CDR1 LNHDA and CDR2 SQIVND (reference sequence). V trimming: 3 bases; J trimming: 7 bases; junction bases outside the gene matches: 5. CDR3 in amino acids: CASSIGQGINSPLHF. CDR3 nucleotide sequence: TGTGCCAGTAGTATTGGACAGGGTATCAATTCACCCCTCCACTTT.

Here the CDR3 DNA reads TGTGCCATCAGTGAGTCAGACAGGAAAAGGCATTTT. Amino acid sequence: CAISESDRKRHF. This chain joins TRBV10-3 and TRBJ1-5; D perhaps matches TRBD1 (6 bases). Between the trimmed V and J ends, which lost 0 bases and 15 bases, there was a span of 12 bases. Germline loops: CDR1 ENHRY, CDR2 SYGVKD. This CDR3 contains 12 residues.

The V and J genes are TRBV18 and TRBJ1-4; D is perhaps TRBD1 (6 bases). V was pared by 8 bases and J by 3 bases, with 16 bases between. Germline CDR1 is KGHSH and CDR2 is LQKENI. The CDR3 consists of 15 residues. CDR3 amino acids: CASAGAQGPNEKLFF. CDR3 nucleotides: TGTGCCAGCGCGGGGGCACAGGGCCCTAATGAAAAACTGTTTTTT.

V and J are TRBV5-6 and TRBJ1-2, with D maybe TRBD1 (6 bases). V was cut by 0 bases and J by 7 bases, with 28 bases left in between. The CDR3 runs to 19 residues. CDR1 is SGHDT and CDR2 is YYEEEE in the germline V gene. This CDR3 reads CASSLARSAGDRTKGGYTF. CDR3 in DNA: TGTGCCAGCAGCTTGGCGAGGTCGGCAGGTGACAGGACAAAGGGTGGCTACACCTTC. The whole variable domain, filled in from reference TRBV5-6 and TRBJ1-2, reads DAGVTQSPTHLIKTRGQQVTLRCSPKSGHDTVSWYQQALGQGPQFIFQYYEEEERQRGNFPDRFSGHQFPNYSSELNVNALLLGDSALYLCASSLARSAGDRTKGGYTFGSGTRLTVV.

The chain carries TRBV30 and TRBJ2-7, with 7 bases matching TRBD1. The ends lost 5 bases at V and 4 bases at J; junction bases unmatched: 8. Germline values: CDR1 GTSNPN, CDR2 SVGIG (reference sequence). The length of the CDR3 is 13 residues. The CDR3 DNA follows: TGTGCCTGGGAGGGACAGTCAGTTTACGAGCAGTACTTC. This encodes CAWEGQSVYEQYF.

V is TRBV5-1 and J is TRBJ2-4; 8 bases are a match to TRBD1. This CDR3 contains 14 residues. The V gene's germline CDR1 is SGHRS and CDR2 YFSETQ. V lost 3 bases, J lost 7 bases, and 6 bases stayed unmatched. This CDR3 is CASSYGQGSNIQYF. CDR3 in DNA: TGCGCCAGCAGCTACGGACAGGGATCTAACATTCAGTACTTC.

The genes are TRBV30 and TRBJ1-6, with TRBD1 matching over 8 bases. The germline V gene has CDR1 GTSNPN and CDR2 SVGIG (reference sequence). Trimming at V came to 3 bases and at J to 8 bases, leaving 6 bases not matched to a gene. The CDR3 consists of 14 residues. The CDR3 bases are TGTGCCTGGAGCCTAGGACAGGGAGATTCACCCCTCCACTTT. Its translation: CAWSLGQGDSPLHF.

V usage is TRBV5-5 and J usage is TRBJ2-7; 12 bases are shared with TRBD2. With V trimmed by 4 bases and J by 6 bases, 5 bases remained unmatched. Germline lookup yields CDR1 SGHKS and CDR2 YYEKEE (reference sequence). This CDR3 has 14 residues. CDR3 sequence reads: CASSVTSGSPEQYF. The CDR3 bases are TGTGCCAGCAGCGTGACTAGCGGGAGTCCCGAGCAGTACTTC.

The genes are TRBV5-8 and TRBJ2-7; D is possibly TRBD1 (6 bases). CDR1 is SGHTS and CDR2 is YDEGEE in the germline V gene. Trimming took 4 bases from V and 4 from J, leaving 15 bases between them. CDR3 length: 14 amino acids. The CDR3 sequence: CASSLQGIKYEQYF. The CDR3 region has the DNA TGTGCCAGCAGCCTTCAGGGGATTAAATACGAGCAGTACTTC.

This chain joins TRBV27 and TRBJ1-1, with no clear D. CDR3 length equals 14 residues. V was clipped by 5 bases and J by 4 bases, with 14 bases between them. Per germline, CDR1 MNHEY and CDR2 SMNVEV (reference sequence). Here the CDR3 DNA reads TGTGCCAGCAGTAGGTCGGGGAGTCGCACTGAAGCTTTCTTT. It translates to CASSRSGSRTEAFF.

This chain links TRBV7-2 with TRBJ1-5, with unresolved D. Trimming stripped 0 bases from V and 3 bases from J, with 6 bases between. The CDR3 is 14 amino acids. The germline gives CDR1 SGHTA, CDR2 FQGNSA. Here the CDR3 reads CASSLASHNQPQHF. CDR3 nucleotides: TGTGCCAGCAGCTTAGCATCCCACAATCAGCCCCAGCATTTT.